A selection of T cell receptor beta chains follows, all from one sample in a study of T cell responses to AZD1222 COVID-19 vaccine. Data came from immunoSEQ multiplex PCR; TCRdb stores just in-frame clones and leaves some out. This sample carries 120,000 or so clones, about 90% of them seen once, and the ten largest clones take roughly a tenth. Sample: peripheral blood, taken on day 0 of AZD1222 vaccination. The receptors stem from an adult in good health. Each CDR3 is given with its conserved first and last residue. A D gene is named only where the DNA matches it firmly. For some rows the clone size is stated as once, few or many, or as a class when expanded; others skip it.

d_gene,v_gene,abundance,CDR3aa
.,TRBV7-8,.,CASSSGQYSNQPQHF
.,TRBV18,.,CASSPSYSGNEKLFF
.,TRBV27,.,CASSLAALNSPLHF
.,TRBV4-1,.,CASSRIQGEKLFF
.,TRBV4-2,once,CASSLDSSGANVLTF
.,TRBV7-2,.,CASTSHGGDFYNEQFF
.,TRBV2,.,CASSEDRGNTEAFF
TRBD1,TRBV3-1/TRBV3-2,.,CASSQGAGGSYEQYF
.,TRBV11-3,.,CASSFGGSTGELFF
.,TRBV3-1/TRBV3-2,.,CASSQGPLAETQYF
TRBD1,TRBV7-8,.,CASSLVGTGMSKNIQYF
TRBD2,TRBV5-6,.,CASSRGGFRGFSYEQYF
TRBD1,TRBV6-2/TRBV6-3,.,CASSYIGQVSSYEQYF
TRBD1,TRBV2,.,CASSARPAGTGGEQFF
.,TRBV6-6,.,CASSPPGQALPETQYF
.,TRBV5-1,.,CASSLLSSSGANVLTF
TRBD2,TRBV6-6,.,CASSSSGGAYNEQFF
.,TRBV18,.,CASSKPGPFDSTQYF
TRBD2,TRBV28,.,CASSPASAGGPGEQYF
.,TRBV29-1,.,CSVARDWGYYEQYF
TRBD1,TRBV7-8,.,CASSLGAGGHSNQPQHF
.,TRBV18,.,CASSQRTDTQYF
.,TRBV29-1,once,CSVEGDLRGGRGVTDTQYF
TRBD1,TRBV5-1,once,CASRQGLGQPQHF
.,TRBV18,.,CASSPGDTIYF
TRBD1,TRBV27,few,CASSYTVGQGETQYF
TRBD1,TRBV4-1,once,CASRAGTGRQEQFF
.,TRBV6-6,few,CASSYGHQNTEAFF
.,TRBV18,.,CASSPSIQETQYF
.,TRBV27,.,CASSLYVGSDNEQFF
TRBD1,TRBV10-3,.,CAISEEGQSSGGYTF
TRBD1,TRBV7-2,.,CASSLATGTGGYEQYF
.,TRBV4-2,.,CASSQDVKGGAEAFF
.,TRBV11-1,.,CASSLGGRTNQPQHF
.,TRBV4-3,.,CASSQVPGLLNEKLFF
.,TRBV29-1,.,CSVRADNEKLFF
.,TRBV6-5,.,CASSYGAGANEKLFF
TRBD1,TRBV11-1,.,CASSAGTGRWIYGYTF
.,TRBV28,.,CASSLVLSPTYEQYF
TRBD2,TRBV5-4,few,CASSPGLVGYEQYF
TRBD1,TRBV27,few,CASSLATGGPNYGYTF
.,TRBV5-4,.,CASSLRTTDTQYF
TRBD1,TRBV7-3,.,CASSPGQGNGYTF
.,TRBV28,.,CASGAPRKAYEQYF
.,TRBV4-2,.,CASSQSVAVNEKLFF
.,TRBV5-6,.,CASSLGGSASQVAFF
.,TRBV5-6,.,CASSWGRHGYTF
.,TRBV27,.,CASRPSGGADTEAFF
TRBD2,TRBV6-2/TRBV6-3,.,CASSYEGGRRNIQYF
.,TRBV3-1/TRBV3-2,.,CASSSQLPGAGDTQYF
.,TRBV18,.,CASSPSRETQYF
TRBD2,TRBV27,once,CASKPLAGVTYEQYF